This TCR beta chain emerged from a study of T-cell memory formation after mild COVID-19. Using its own MiXCR run on the 5' RACE reads, TCRdb lists one record per CDR3 protein. Altogether around 300,000 distinct CDR3 sequences are present, roughly 21% being singletons, with the ten largest covering under 25%. The V end was cut by 7 bases, the J end by 5 bases, with 17 bases between. CDR3 length equals 14 residues. CDR1 is MNHEY and CDR2 is SVGEGT in the germline V gene. The material sequenced was PBMCs or a T cell subset sorted from them (not recorded which). The rearrangement links TRBV6-2 or TRBV6-3 to TRBJ1-2; no reliable D call. This sequence was found in a man aged 18 to 29 who had mild COVID-19 (a few samples of this study predate the infection). Cell type and time point are not known. CDR3: CASTMLGYWYGYTF. CDR3 nucleotides: TGTGCCAGCACCATGCTGGGTTATTGGTATGGCTACACCTTC.